The 32 T cell receptor beta chains given below trace back to one sample, sequenced in a study of blood T cell repertoires in COVID-19. Measured with immunoSEQ multiplex PCR; TCRdb has only the in-frame clones, and not every one. The sample has about 91,000 clones, around nine tenths seen once. The sample taken for sequencing was peripheral blood. The source of these receptors is a woman in her seventies with acute or convalescent COVID-19.

The V and J genes are TRBV27 and TRBJ1-4; 8 bases fit TRBD1. V lost 4 bases to trimming and J lost 7 bases; unmatched junction nucleotides: 5. Germline V gene lookup returns CDR1 MNHEY and CDR2 SMNVEV (reference sequence). The CDR3 loop spans 14 amino acids. CDR3 nucleotide sequence: TGTGCCAGCAGTTCGACAGGGGTTGGTGAAAAACTGTTTTTT. Translating gives CASSSTGVGEKLFF.

The V and J genes are TRBV28 and TRBJ2-1; maybe TRBD2 (5 bases). Looked up from germline, CDR1 is MDHEN and CDR2 is SYDVKM. V lost 6 bases to trimming and J lost 8 bases, with 8 bases between them. The CDR3 runs to 11 residues. The CDR3 here is CASRTRDEQFF. The CDR3 nucleotides are TGTGCCAGCAGAACTAGGGATGAGCAGTTCTTC.

This rearrangement joins TRBV25-1 to TRBJ2-3; a weak D match, TRBD2 (6 bases). CDR1 is MGHDK, CDR2 SYGVNS, per germline. This CDR3 comprises 16 residues. Deletions cut 1 base from V and 0 bases from J, with 11 bases between. The CDR3 sequence: CASSEWTGTSTDTQYF. The CDR3 nucleotides are TGTGCCAGCAGTGAATGGACGGGGACTAGCACAGATACGCAGTATTTT.

The chain employs TRBV5-6 and TRBJ1-3; weak D call: TRBD1 (6 bases). Germline values: CDR1 SGHDT, CDR2 YYEEEE. V dropped 3 bases and J dropped 0 bases, with 19 bases sitting between them. The CDR3 runs 18 residues. The CDR3 DNA reads as TGTGCCAGCAGCTCTACCCGGGACAATAGAAACTCTGGAAACACCATATATTTT. Translating gives CASSSTRDNRNSGNTIYF.

CDR3 sequence reads: CASSPSRGGGNTIYF. The CDR3 DNA is TGTGCCAGCTCACCATCGCGGGGAGGTGGAAACACCATATATTTT. This chain connects TRBV18 to TRBJ1-3; no definite D call. The CDR3 spans 15 residues. V was cut by 2 bases and J by 3 bases, with 11 bases left in between. Germline V gene data show CDR1 as KGHSH and CDR2 as LQKENI.

The rearrangement joins TRBV5-1 to TRBJ1-1; 7 bases fit TRBD1. CDR3 length: 16 amino acids. V gave up 4 bases and J gave up 4 bases; unmatched junction bases: 13. Germline lookup yields CDR1 SGHRS and CDR2 YFSETQ. The CDR3 loop reads CASSPTTGTQFTEAFF. The CDR3 nucleotides are TGCGCCAGCAGCCCGACGACAGGGACTCAGTTCACTGAAGCTTTCTTT.

The gene calls are TRBV7-9 and TRBJ1-1; no clear D. Between the trimmed V and J ends, which lost 5 bases and 10 bases, there was a span of 14 bases. The length of the CDR3 is 12 residues. Germline V gene data show CDR1 as SEHNR and CDR2 as FQNEAQ (reference sequence). The CDR3, as DNA: TGTGCCAGCAGCCCTGACGGGGTGGTAGCTTTCTTT. It is translated as CASSPDGVVAFF.

The chain couples TRBV6-5 to TRBJ1-6; D is unresolved. Trimming took 0 bases from V and 4 from J, leaving 10 bases between them. Germline loops: CDR1 MNHEY, CDR2 SVGAGI. This CDR3 contains 16 residues. The CDR3 loop is CASSYSPWAYNSPLHF. In DNA form, the CDR3 reads TGTGCCAGCAGTTACTCGCCGTGGGCGTATAATTCACCCCTCCACTTT.

The chain couples TRBV2 to TRBJ1-3; D unclear. Germline CDR1 reads SNHLY; CDR2 reads FYNNEI. V lost 2 bases to trimming and J lost 0 bases, with 5 bases between them. The CDR3 has 14 amino acids. The CDR3 DNA reads as TGTGCCAGCAGTGAAAATAGCTCTGGAAACACCATATATTTT. Its protein is CASSENSSGNTIYF.

This chain connects TRBV5-4 to TRBJ1-4; 11 positions match TRBD1. V lost 5 bases to trimming and J lost 6 bases; unmatched junction nucleotides: 6. Germline CDR1 and CDR2: SGHNT and YYREEE (reference sequence). The CDR3 spans 15 residues. The CDR3 reads CASRAKGQGDEKLFF. CDR3 coding DNA: TGTGCCAGCAGGGCCAAGGGACAGGGGGATGAAAAACTGTTTTTT. The full variable domain, its missing parts supplied by reference TRBV5-4 and TRBJ1-4, is ETGVTQSPTHLIKTRGQQVTLRCSSQSGHNTVSWYQQALGQGPQFIFQYYREEENGRGNFPPRFSGLQFPNYSSELNVNALELDDSALYLCASRAKGQGDEKLFFGSGTQLSVL.

The chain is built from TRBV4-1 and TRBJ2-1; 8 bases are a match to TRBD2. With 3 bases clipped from V and 4 bases from J, the junction kept 5 bases outside the gene matches. The CDR3 sequence is 15 residues long. Germline V CDR1 and CDR2: MGHRA, YSYEKL. The CDR3 DNA is TGCGCCAGCAGCCAGGGTAGCGGGAATTACAATGAGCAGTTCTTC. It codes for CASSQGSGNYNEQFF.

This sequence joins TRBV28 and TRBJ2-1; 11 nucleotides match TRBD2. The CDR3 runs to 17 residues. V lost 3 bases, J lost 4 bases, and 8 bases stayed unmatched. From germline, CDR1 is MDHEN and CDR2 SYDVKM. In DNA form, the CDR3 reads TGTGCCAGCAGTTTTGGTGTAGCGGGAGGGCCTTACAATGAGCAGTTCTTC. It specifies CASSFGVAGGPYNEQFF.

This rearrangement joins TRBV27 to TRBJ2-7; 14 bases agree with TRBD2. The CDR3 has 16 amino acids. Germline CDR1 and CDR2: MNHEY and SMNVEV (reference sequence). With V trimmed by 2 bases and J by 2 bases, 2 bases remained unmatched. In DNA, the CDR3 is TGTGCCAGCAGTTTACGGGGACTAGCGGGGGCCTACGAGCAGTACTTC. Translating it yields CASSLRGLAGAYEQYF.

The chain employs TRBV10-3 and TRBJ1-3; D is ambiguous. The germline gives CDR1 ENHRY, CDR2 SYGVKD. The CDR3 has 19 residues. Between the trimmed V and J ends, which lost 4 bases and 0 bases, there was a span of 22 bases. The chain's CDR3 is CAISVPVLAQPTSGNTIYF. CDR3 bases: TGTGCCATCAGTGTCCCCGTATTAGCCCAACCCACCTCTGGAAACACCATATATTTT.

This chain joins TRBV5-4 and TRBJ1-4; 9 bases agree with TRBD1. Germline trimming cut 2 bases from V and 4 bases from J; bases unmatched to any gene: 3. This CDR3 is 15 amino acids long. Germline CDR1 reads SGHNT; CDR2 reads YYREEE (reference sequence). CDR3 in amino acids: CASSLTGGSNEKLFF. The CDR3 nucleotides read TGTGCCAGCAGCTTAACAGGGGGCAGTAATGAAAAACTGTTTTTT.

In its sample, this clone was seen once. The CDR3 is CASRLRQRSNYGYTF. CDR3 coding DNA: TGTGCCAGCAGGCTACGACAGCGTTCTAACTATGGCTACACCTTC. The rearrangement links TRBV28 to TRBJ1-2; TRBD1 is a possible D gene (5 bases). The V end was cut by 6 bases, the J end by 0 bases, with 14 bases between. Per the germline V gene, CDR1 is MDHEN and CDR2 is SYDVKM. The length of the CDR3 is 15 residues.

The rearrangement joins TRBV6-5 to TRBJ2-6, with no clear D. This CDR3 region has 14 residues. V was shortened by 8 bases and J by 3 bases, with 11 bases between the two germline ends. The V gene's germline CDR1 is MNHEY and CDR2 SVGAGI. The CDR3 protein is CASGSRGGANVLTF. In nucleotides, the CDR3 is TGTGCCAGCGGTTCGCGTGGTGGGGCCAACGTCCTGACTTTC.

CDR3 in amino acids: CSVERGQGVDTQYF. For the CDR3, the DNA is TGCAGCGTTGAAAGAGGGCAGGGGGTAGATACGCAGTATTTT. The J gene is TRBJ2-3, the V gene TRBV29-1; 7 bases agree with TRBD1. The CDR3 runs to 14 residues. Germline-derived CDR1 and CDR2 are SQVTM and ANQGSEA. Germline trimming cut 2 bases from V and 5 bases from J; bases unmatched to any gene: 7.

V and J are TRBV6-1 and TRBJ1-2; D call uncertain. There are 13 residues in the CDR3. Germline V CDR1 and CDR2: MNHNS, SASEGT. Trimming removed 3 bases from V and 6 bases from J, with 11 bases in between. Here the CDR3 DNA reads TGTGCCAGCAGTGATGCCCCCTCAGATGGCTACACCTTC. This translates into CASSDAPSDGYTF.

The rearrangement joins TRBV29-1 to TRBJ2-7, with D tentatively TRBD1 (6 bases). The V end lost 8 bases, the J end lost 3 bases, and 14 bases lay between the germline ends. The CDR3 spans 12 residues. Germline lookup yields CDR1 SQVTM and CDR2 ANQGSEA. CDR3 sequence: CSTVSQGYEQYF. CDR3 DNA: TGCAGCACTGTATCACAGGGCTACGAGCAGTACTTC.

The chain recombines TRBV5-8 with TRBJ1-2; 7 bases map to TRBD1. V lost 0 bases, J lost 6 bases, and 8 bases stayed unmatched. Germline-derived CDR1 and CDR2 are SGHTS and YDEGEE. The CDR3 contains 15 residues. The CDR3 loop is CASSLGWTGGDGYTF. The CDR3 DNA sequence: TGTGCCAGCAGCTTGGGGTGGACAGGAGGGGATGGCTACACCTTC.

The chain has TRBV9 and TRBJ1-3; 8 bases line up with TRBD1. The V gene's germline CDR1 is SGDLS and CDR2 YYNGEE. Trimming at V came to 3 bases and at J to 6 bases, leaving 2 bases not matched to a gene. The CDR3 has 13 residues. The CDR3 sequence is CASSGTGTNTIYF. In nucleotides, the CDR3 is TGTGCCAGCAGCGGGACAGGGACAAACACCATATATTTT.

Note on this clone: The germline gene is not matched at one end of the junction; a read error may be the cause. The chain links TRBV3-1 (or the pseudogene TRBV3-2) to TRBJ2-3; 7 positions match TRBD1. CDR3 length: 14 amino acids. Looked up from germline, CDR1 is LGHDT and CDR2 is YNNKEL (reference sequence). CDR3 loop: CASSKDRVTDTQYF. Written as DNA, the CDR3 is TGTGCCAGCAGCAAAGACAGGGTAACAGATACGCAGTATTTT.

This chain uses TRBV3-1 (or the pseudogene TRBV3-2) with TRBJ2-7, with TRBD2 identical over 10 bases. The CDR3 has 17 amino acids. From germline, CDR1 is LGHDT and CDR2 YNNKEL (reference sequence). Trimming at V came to 1 base and at J to 3 bases, leaving 9 bases not matched to a gene. CDR3 nucleotides: TGTGCCAGCAGCCAAGGTAACTTAGCGGGAGGACGCTACGAGCAGTACTTC. This gives the protein CASSQGNLAGGRYEQYF.

This chain connects TRBV5-1 to TRBJ2-1, with 7 positions matching TRBD1. Losses at the gene ends were 4 bases for V and 3 bases for J; bases not matched to a gene: 7. CDR3 length: 15 residues. Germline V gene data show CDR1 as SGHRS and CDR2 as YFSETQ. The CDR3 here is CASSKGQAVYNEQFF. The CDR3 DNA reads TGCGCCAGCAGCAAAGGACAGGCCGTCTACAATGAGCAGTTCTTC.

This sequence joins TRBV7-3 and TRBJ1-2; no definite D call. The CDR3 contains 14 residues. Germline V gene sequence: CDR1 SGHTA, CDR2 FQGTGA. The V and J ends lost 0 bases and 2 bases respectively, with 7 bases between them. CDR3 protein: CASSLTSQNYGYTF. The CDR3 DNA reads TGTGCCAGCAGCTTAACGTCCCAGAACTATGGCTACACCTTC.

The rearrangement joins TRBV4-1 to TRBJ1-1, with a tentative D call TRBD1 (6 bases). Trimming removed 4 bases from V and 4 bases from J, with 16 bases in between. This CDR3 is 15 amino acids long. The V gene's germline CDR1 is MGHRA and CDR2 YSYEKL. CDR3 coding DNA: TGCGCCAGCAGCCGCCCCATTACAGGGTTCACTGAAGCTTTCTTT. Translating gives CASSRPITGFTEAFF.

V and J are TRBV27 and TRBJ1-1; the D is unclear. This CDR3 spans 14 amino acids. V was clipped by 4 bases and J by 1 base, with 10 bases between them. The germline V gene has CDR1 MNHEY and CDR2 SMNVEV (reference sequence). For the CDR3, the DNA is TGTGCCAGCAGTTCTAGGCACAAGAACACTGAAGCTTTCTTT. Protein: CASSSRHKNTEAFF.

The genes are TRBV6-5 and TRBJ1-1; TRBD1 agrees at 8 bases. Germline V gives CDR1 MNHEY, CDR2 SVGAGI. The CDR3 length is 12 residues. With 6 bases clipped from V and 3 bases from J, the junction kept 0 bases outside the gene matches. The CDR3 region has the DNA TGTGCCAGCAGACAGGGGGACACTGAAGCTTTCTTT. Translating gives CASRQGDTEAFF.

This sequence joins TRBV4-2 and TRBJ1-1, with 9 positions matching TRBD1. The V gene's germline CDR1 is LGHNA and CDR2 YNFKEQ. The J segment lost 5 bases and the V segment lost 3 bases, leaving 7 bases of the junction unmatched. CDR3 length: 15 amino acids. CDR3 DNA sequence: TGTGCCAGCAGCCACCTGGACAGGGGTGGTACTGAAGCTTTCTTT. It yields the protein CASSHLDRGGTEAFF.

This chain joins TRBV7-9 and TRBJ1-6; 9 nucleotides line up with TRBD1. CDR1 and CDR2 (germline): SEHNR, FQNEAQ (reference sequence). V shed 1 base and J 9 bases; nucleotides not matched to a gene: 4. The CDR3 is 15 residues long. The CDR3 region has the DNA TGTGCCAGCAGCTTAGGGACAGGGGTGGGTTCACCCCTCCACTTT. The encoded protein is CASSLGTGVGSPLHF. Full variable domain (rest looked up from reference TRBV7-9 and TRBJ1-6): DTGVSQNPRHKITKRGQNVTFRCDPISEHNRLYWYRQTLGQGPEFLTYFQNEAQLEKSRLLSDRFSAERPKGSFSTLEIQRTEQGDSAMYLCASSLGTGVGSPLHFGNGTRLTVT.

The chain employs TRBV9 and TRBJ1-1; TRBD1 is a possible D gene (5 bases). The germline V gene encodes CDR1 SGDLS and CDR2 YYNGEE. The V and J ends lost 5 bases and 0 bases respectively, with 11 bases between them. The CDR3 contains 14 residues. CDR3 coding DNA: TGTGCCAGCAGTAGACAGACCATGAACACTGAAGCTTTCTTT. Translation gives CASSRQTMNTEAFF.